This T cell receptor beta chain originates from a study of control samples from healthy donors and cancer patients. J was trimmed by 3 bases and V by 2 bases; bases with no gene match: 6. The CDR3 extends over 15 amino acids. Germline CDR1 is SGHRS and CDR2 is YFSETQ. This clone was found once. Data came from immunoSEQ multiplex PCR; TCRdb stores just in-frame clones and leaves some out. The table has a few hundred thousand clones, around nine tenths seen once; the top ten hold around 6.4%. The chain links TRBV5-1 to TRBJ2-3, with 7 bases identical to TRBD2. This receptor was taken from a man in his forties with head and neck cancer. Sequencing used PBMCs. CDR3 DNA: TGCGCCAGCAGCTTTGCGGGAGAGGGGACAGATACGCAGTATTTT. Its translation: CASSFAGEGTDTQYF.